This T cell receptor (beta chain) originates from a study of blood T cell repertoires in COVID-19. Overall study context: Material from acute and convalescent COVID-19 was sourced from the United States, Italy and Spain.

Assay used: immunoSEQ multiplex PCR; TCRdb lists only in-frame clones, some missing. The table records about 150,000 clones, around four fifths of them present only once. V was pared by 0 bases and J by 1 base, with 14 bases between. Germline CDR1 SGHNT, CDR2 YYREEE (reference sequence). The length of the CDR3 is 16 residues. The genes are TRBV5-4 and TRBJ2-7; a weak D match, TRBD2 (6 bases). The sequencing input was peripheral blood. The source is a woman between 35 and 50 years old with active or convalescent COVID-19. The CDR3 DNA sequence: TGTGCCAGCAGCTTGGCGGGAGCGCGGAATTCCTACGAGCAGTACTTC. It specifies CASSLAGARNSYEQYF.